The 15 T cell receptor beta chains presented below share a single source sample, sequenced in a study of PD-L1 blockade in urothelial cancer. The repertoire was sequenced with immunoSEQ multiplex PCR; TCRdb's copy has only in-frame clones and lacks some. The table lists around 71,000 clones, approximately 80% of them singletons, with about 6.9% in the top ten. This sample's time point: pretreatment peripheral blood. The starting material was PBMCs, obtained around atezolizumab (anti-PD-L1) treatment. The source of these receptors is a man between 35 and 55 years old with urothelial cancer.

The V call is TRBV9, the J call TRBJ2-7; 16 bases map to TRBD2. There are 17 residues in the CDR3. The junction had 6 bases not matched to a gene; V was cut back by 4 bases and J by 2 bases. CDR1 and CDR2 (germline): SGDLS, YYNGEE. The CDR3 region has the DNA TGTGCCAGCAGCCCTACGGGACTAGCGGGAGGGCCCTACGAGCAGTACTTC. Protein sequence: CASSPTGLAGGPYEQYF.

The chain carries TRBV5-1 and TRBJ1-1, with D possibly matching TRBD1 (5 bases). Trimming removed 4 bases at V and 6 bases at J, with 16 bases between. The CDR3 is 14 amino acids. Germline lookup yields CDR1 SGHRS and CDR2 YFSETQ. CDR3 amino acids: CASSLTGEGSEAFF. The CDR3 bases are TGCGCCAGCAGCCTCACGGGGGAAGGTTCTGAAGCTTTCTTT.

The CDR3 is CASSLAQHSNQPQHF. The CDR3 coding sequence is TGTGCCAGCAGCTTGGCACAGCATAGCAATCAGCCCCAGCATTTT. The genes are TRBV5-6 and TRBJ1-5; the D is unclear. The CDR3 extends over 15 amino acids. The germline gives CDR1 SGHDT, CDR2 YYEEEE. The ends were cut back, 0 bases at V and 0 bases at J, with 7 bases in the middle.

This clone was detected only once. This chain uses TRBV27 with TRBJ1-1, with TRBD1 as a possible D gene (5 bases). CDR3 length equals 13 residues. Germline V gives CDR1 MNHEY, CDR2 SMNVEV (reference sequence). Trimming cost V 3 bases and J 8 bases, with 13 bases left between them. CDR3 bases: TGTGCCAGCAGTTTGGGGGGACCCGCCGAAGCTTTCTTT. It specifies CASSLGGPAEAFF.

This chain links TRBV7-9 with TRBJ1-5; 7 nucleotides agree with TRBD1. The CDR3 totals 14 residues. Germline V lookup: CDR1 SEHNR, CDR2 FQNEAQ (reference sequence). Trimming removed 5 bases from V and 5 bases from J; junction bases left unmatched: 6. CDR3 loop: CASSLDRVDQPQHF. CDR3 coding DNA: TGTGCCAGCAGCCTTGACAGGGTTGATCAGCCCCAGCATTTT.

The rearrangement uses TRBV6-1 and TRBJ1-1; a weak D match, TRBD1 (5 bases). Germline CDR1 and CDR2: MNHNS and SASEGT. This CDR3 comprises 13 residues. Deletions cut 8 bases from V and 4 bases from J, with 14 bases between. The CDR3 DNA reads TGTGCCAGCCTGGGGGGTAGGAGCACTGAAGCTTTCTTT. This gives the protein CASLGGRSTEAFF.

The chain links TRBV7-2 to TRBJ2-1; D call uncertain. The CDR3 length is 12 residues. V was cut by 5 bases and J by 7 bases, with 9 bases left in between. Germline CDR1 is SGHTA and CDR2 is FQGNSA. In DNA form, the CDR3 reads TGTGCCAGCAGCCGTTCCGGTAATGAGCAGTTCTTC. Translated, it gives CASSRSGNEQFF.

The chain has TRBV19 and TRBJ2-5; 12 nucleotides agree with TRBD2. The CDR3 covers 13 residues. V was pared by 9 bases and J by 4 bases, with 3 bases of the junction left unmatched. Germline V gene lookup returns CDR1 LNHDA and CDR2 SQIVND (reference sequence). The CDR3 protein is CASAGLAGETQYF. The CDR3 region has the DNA TGTGCCAGCGCGGGACTAGCGGGAGAGACCCAGTACTTC.

J is TRBJ1-4 and V is TRBV7-2, with unresolved D. CDR1 SGHTA and CDR2 FQGNSA come from the germline V gene. V was clipped by 2 bases and J by 3 bases, with 13 bases between them. CDR3 length equals 16 residues. CDR3 DNA sequence: TGTGCCAGCAGCTTAAAGAGGGCGACCTCTAATGAAAAACTGTTTTTT. It specifies CASSLKRATSNEKLFF. Looking up the rest from reference TRBV7-2 and TRBJ1-4 gives the full variable domain: GAGVSQSPSNKVTEKGKDVELRCDPISGHTALYWYRQSLGQGLEFLIYFQGNSAPDKSGLPSDRFSAERTGGSVSTLTIQRTQQEDSAVYLCASSLKRATSNEKLFFGSGTQLSVL.

The chain has TRBV16 and TRBJ2-7; D unresolved. V was clipped by 0 bases and J by 4 bases, with 4 bases between them. This CDR3 is 12 amino acids long. Germline loops: CDR1 KGHSY, CDR2 FQNENV. The CDR3 coding sequence is TGTGCCAGCAGCCAATCGAGATACGAGCAGTACTTC. Amino acids: CASSQSRYEQYF.

The rearrangement uses TRBV11-2 and TRBJ1-2; 7 positions agree with TRBD1. The CDR3 runs to 14 residues. The germline gives CDR1 SGHAT, CDR2 FQNNGV. The V gene end was trimmed by 0 bases and the J gene end by 5 bases; junction bases not matched to a gene: 3. Here the CDR3 reads CASSLDGTEYGYTF. Here the CDR3 DNA reads TGTGCCAGCAGCTTAGATGGGACAGAGTATGGCTACACCTTC.

The rearrangement uses TRBV28 and TRBJ2-7; 8 nucleotides agree with TRBD1. Trimming at V came to 4 bases and at J to 2 bases, leaving 7 bases not matched to a gene. The CDR3 runs 15 residues. Germline CDR1 reads MDHEN; CDR2 reads SYDVKM. Here the CDR3 DNA reads TGTGCCAGCAGTTCCGGCGGGACAGGTACCTACGAGCAGTACTTC. Its translation: CASSSGGTGTYEQYF.

The rearrangement joins TRBV7-2 to TRBJ1-5, with D perhaps TRBD1 (5 bases). V was trimmed by 2 bases and J by 4 bases, leaving 9 bases between them. Germline CDR1 is SGHTA and CDR2 is FQGNSA. The CDR3 has 14 amino acids. The CDR3 loop reads CASSLQGGNQPQHF. In DNA, the CDR3 is TGTGCCAGCAGCTTACAGGGAGGTAATCAGCCCCAGCATTTT.

The chain combines TRBV5-1 with TRBJ1-1; D is uncertain. The CDR3 is 13 residues long. Germline V CDR1 and CDR2: SGHRS, YFSETQ. Trimming cost V 0 bases and J 4 bases, with 7 bases left between them. The CDR3 bases are TGCGCCAGCAGCTTGGTAGTGAGCACTGAAGCTTTCTTT. It codes for CASSLVVSTEAFF.

The chain uses TRBV11-1 and TRBJ2-1, with TRBD1 matching over 7 bases. J was trimmed by 6 bases and V by 5 bases; bases with no gene match: 16. CDR3 length equals 17 residues. Looked up from germline, CDR1 is SGHAT and CDR2 is FQDESV (reference sequence). The DNA of the CDR3 is TGTGCCAGCAGCAAAGCCAAGGGGGCTAGGTCGGGCAATGAGCAGTTCTTC. It yields the protein CASSKAKGARSGNEQFF.